The 24 T cell receptor beta chains in this list originate from one sample, sequenced in a study of shared clonotypes between healthy human individuals. Libraries were prepared by immunoSEQ multiplex PCR; TCRdb keeps only in-frame clonotypes and omits some of them. The sample carries around 2,000,000 clones, roughly 94% recorded once. The sample was naive CD4+ T cells sorted from blood. Sample subset: CD45RA+ positively selected. These receptors were obtained from a man aged 18-30 years in good health.

The V gene is TRBV6-1, the J gene TRBJ2-1; weak D call: TRBD1 (6 bases). Germline CDR1 and CDR2: MNHNS and SASEGT. V lost 7 bases, J lost 3 bases, and 16 bases lay in between. The CDR3 has 15 amino acids. CDR3 in DNA: TGTGCCAGCACCAGAGAAGGGGGAGACTACAATGAGCAGTTCTTC. It is translated as CASTREGGDYNEQFF.

The chain employs TRBV30 and TRBJ2-5; D remains unclear. CDR1 and CDR2 from the germline V gene are GTSNPN and SVGIG (reference sequence). The CDR3 covers 12 residues. The germline V and J ends were trimmed by 8 bases and 4 bases, with 14 bases remaining between them. As DNA, the CDR3 is TGTGCCAGTAGTGACCAGCGAGAGACCCAGTACTTC. Amino acids: CASSDQRETQYF.

This clone has only a few counts. This CDR3 is also generated by other DNA sequences in the sample. The chain has TRBV18 and TRBJ1-4; D remains unclear. The CDR3 totals 14 residues. Trimming left V 4 bases short and J 0 bases short, with 6 bases between. From germline, CDR1 is KGHSH and CDR2 LQKENI. The DNA of the CDR3 is TGTGCCAGCTCACTCGGGGCAACTAATGAAAAACTGTTTTTT. It is translated as CASSLGATNEKLFF.

This chain connects TRBV6-1 to TRBJ2-4; 8 positions agree with TRBD2. The V and J ends lost 0 bases and 6 bases, in that order; junction bases with no gene match: 7. The CDR3 has 16 amino acids. Germline V gene data show CDR1 as MNHNS and CDR2 as SASEGT. This chain's CDR3 is CASSEALGTRGNIQYF. The CDR3 nucleotides read TGTGCCAGCAGTGAAGCGCTTGGGACTAGGGGAAACATTCAGTACTTC.

V usage is TRBV7-9 and J usage is TRBJ1-4, with D perhaps TRBD1 (5 bases). The CDR3 length is 15 residues. Germline assignment: CDR1 SEHNR and CDR2 FQNEAQ (reference sequence). V shed 4 bases and J shed 0 bases, with 9 bases lying between them. The CDR3 bases are TGTGCCAGCAGCTCGCAGGGAACAACTAATGAAAAACTGTTTTTT. Amino acid sequence: CASSSQGTTNEKLFF.

The chain is built from TRBV28 and TRBJ2-1, with D possibly being TRBD1 (5 bases). The V and J ends lost 3 bases and 8 bases respectively, with 8 bases between them. This CDR3 contains 12 residues. Per germline, CDR1 MDHEN and CDR2 SYDVKM. CDR3 coding DNA: TGTGCCAGCAGTTTCAGGGTCCATGAGCAGTTCTTC. Translating it yields CASSFRVHEQFF.

This clone was counted a single time. This chain links TRBV10-3 with TRBJ2-2, with D tentatively TRBD1 (5 bases). Germline V gives CDR1 ENHRY, CDR2 SYGVKD. Trimming pared 10 bases from V and 6 bases from J, leaving 15 bases between. This CDR3 contains 13 residues. The CDR3 loop is CATLQDPSGELFF. DNA for the CDR3: TGTGCCACCCTACAGGATCCGTCCGGGGAGCTGTTTTTT.

The chain uses TRBV21-1 and TRBJ2-7; TRBD2, as called in the table, went unchecked against the DNA. TRBV21-1 is described as a pseudogene. This CDR3 is 19 amino acids long. CDR3 amino acids: CASSPSVAGGPKEHYEQYF. Written as DNA, the CDR3 is TGTGCCAGCAGCCCGTCGGTAGCGGGAGGGCCGAAAGAACACTACGAGCAGTACTTC.

The J gene is TRBJ1-2, the V gene TRBV4-1, with D hard to call. This CDR3 comprises 15 residues. V was shortened by 4 bases and J by 3 bases, with 15 bases between the two germline ends. Germline CDR1 and CDR2: MGHRA and YSYEKL. CDR3 sequence (DNA): TGCGCCAGCAGCCCCGGTCGGGGTTCTCACTATGGCTACACCTTC. Its translation is CASSPGRGSHYGYTF.

This rearrangement joins TRBV5-6 to TRBJ2-7; no definite D call. Germline-derived CDR1 and CDR2 are SGHDT and YYEEEE. CDR3 size: 12 residues. Trimming removed 6 bases from V and 4 bases from J, with 11 bases in between. In DNA form, the CDR3 reads TGTGCCAGCAACGAGGTCCGGTACGAGCAGTACTTC. Translation gives CASNEVRYEQYF.

Worth noting for this clone: This sample includes further DNA sequences coding for the same CDR3. The chain joins TRBV5-4 to TRBJ2-3; D gene uncertain. Germline V gives CDR1 SGHNT, CDR2 YYREEE (reference sequence). Trimming stripped 1 base from V and 3 bases from J, with 6 bases between. The CDR3 is 13 residues long. CDR3 amino acids: CASSLPATDTQYF. In DNA form, the CDR3 reads TGTGCCAGCAGCTTGCCAGCGACAGATACGCAGTATTTT.

The chain combines TRBV18 with TRBJ2-7; 7 bases are a match to TRBD2. The J segment lost 3 bases and the V segment lost 2 bases, leaving 7 bases of the junction unmatched. Germline assignment: CDR1 KGHSH and CDR2 LQKENI. CDR3 size: 15 residues. For the CDR3, the DNA is TGTGCCAGCTCACCAGGATCGACTAGCTTCTACGAGCAGTACTTC. This translates into CASSPGSTSFYEQYF. The full variable domain, rest sourced from reference TRBV18 and TRBJ2-7, is NAGVMQNPRHLVRRRGQEARLRCSPMKGHSHVYWYRQLPEEGLKFMVYLQKENIIDESGMPKERFSAEFPKEGPSILRIQQVVRGDSAAYFCASSPGSTSFYEQYFGPGTRLTVT.

The rearrangement joins TRBV2 to TRBJ2-5; D is ambiguous. The V gene's germline CDR1 is SNHLY and CDR2 FYNNEI. V lost 3 bases and J lost 4, with 15 bases in between. The CDR3 loop spans 15 amino acids. CDR3 DNA: TGTGCCAGCAGTGACCACAGATCAGAAGCAGAGACCCAGTACTTC. It translates to CASSDHRSEAETQYF.

This sequence joins TRBV30 and TRBJ2-4; 14 bases are a match to TRBD2. In germline, CDR1 is GTSNPN, CDR2 SVGIG (reference sequence). V was clipped by 1 base and J by 6 bases; unmatched bases: 5. The CDR3 runs to 16 residues. CDR3 region: CAWSGLAGGPVNIQYF. CDR3 coding DNA: TGTGCCTGGAGTGGACTAGCGGGAGGGCCGGTAAACATTCAGTACTTC.

The rearrangement links TRBV6-1 to TRBJ1-4; D gene unclear. CDR1 is MNHNS and CDR2 is SASEGT in the germline V gene. The CDR3 contains 15 residues. Between the trimmed V and J ends, which lost 3 bases and 3 bases, there was a span of 11 bases. The CDR3 nucleotides are TGTGCCAGCAGTGATTATCGCACCTCTAATGAAAAACTGTTTTTT. It translates to CASSDYRTSNEKLFF.

As for this clone: Distinct nucleotide sequences in the sample also encode this CDR3. V usage is TRBV9 and J usage is TRBJ2-7; 9 bases map to TRBD1. V dropped 3 bases and J dropped 3; count of bases not matched to a gene: 7. CDR3 length: 15 residues. Germline CDR1 and CDR2: SGDLS and YYNGEE. The CDR3 DNA follows: TGTGCCAGCAGCGCCGGGACAGGGTTAAGCTACGAGCAGTACTTC. Residues: CASSAGTGLSYEQYF.

J is TRBJ1-1 and V is TRBV2; D unresolved. The CDR3 extends over 11 amino acids. Trimming took 2 bases from V and 7 from J, leaving 5 bases between them. In germline, CDR1 is SNHLY, CDR2 FYNNEI. This CDR3 is CASSENYEAFF. The CDR3 nucleotides are TGTGCCAGCAGTGAAAACTATGAAGCTTTCTTT.

The chain employs TRBV7-2 and TRBJ2-1; 9 positions match TRBD2. This CDR3 has 16 amino acids. Germline V gives CDR1 SGHTA, CDR2 FQGNSA. The V and J ends lost 5 bases and 0 bases, in that order; junction bases with no gene match: 5. Here the CDR3 DNA reads TGTGCCAGCAGCGTGGGTAGCGGGAGCTCCTACAATGAGCAGTTCTTC. This translates into CASSVGSGSSYNEQFF.

This sequence joins TRBV4-3 and TRBJ2-3; D unclear. The germline CDR1 and CDR2 sequences are LGHNA and YSLEER. V lost 0 bases, J lost 3 bases, and 10 bases lay in between. There are 15 residues in the CDR3. CDR3 sequence reads: CASSQDLWGTDTQYF. The CDR3 nucleotides read TGCGCCAGCAGCCAAGATCTTTGGGGAACAGATACGCAGTATTTT.

The genes are TRBV6-5 and TRBJ1-3, with unresolved D. This CDR3 has 15 residues. Trimming shortened V by 0 bases and J by 4 bases, and 10 bases separated the two germline ends. Per germline, CDR1 MNHEY and CDR2 SVGAGI. The CDR3 DNA follows: TGTGCCAGCAGTTACTCCCGAGGGAACGGAAACACCATATATTTT. This encodes CASSYSRGNGNTIYF.

The chain uses TRBV11-2 and TRBJ2-3; 8 bases fit TRBD2. This CDR3 is built from 15 residues. The ends lost 5 bases at V and 2 bases at J; junction bases unmatched: 6. CDR1 SGHAT and CDR2 FQNNGV come from the germline V gene. DNA for the CDR3: TGTGCCAGCAGCGCTGGGACTAGTGACACAGATACGCAGTATTTT. Protein: CASSAGTSDTDTQYF.

The chain joins TRBV5-1 to TRBJ2-3; maybe TRBD1 (5 bases). This CDR3 comprises 16 residues. Germline V CDR1 and CDR2: SGHRS, YFSETQ. Trimming stripped 0 bases from V and 3 bases from J, with 14 bases between. CDR3 DNA: TGCGCCAGCAGCTTGGTCCCAGGGATAGGTACAGATACGCAGTATTTT. It codes for CASSLVPGIGTDTQYF.

This chain links TRBV19 with TRBJ1-2, with D uncertain. The CDR3 covers 14 residues. V shed 6 bases and J shed 0 bases, with 11 bases lying between them. The germline CDR1 and CDR2 sequences are LNHDA and SQIVND (reference sequence). CDR3 sequence (DNA): TGTGCCAGTAGCAATGGAGGTACTAACTATGGCTACACCTTC. It codes for CASSNGGTNYGYTF. The entire variable domain, with the rest obtained from reference TRBV19 and TRBJ1-2, is as follows: DGGITQSPKYLFRKEGQNVTLSCEQNLNHDAMYWYRQDPGQGLRLIYYSQIVNDFQKGDIAEGYSVSREKKESFPLTVTSAQKNPTAFYLCASSNGGTNYGYTFGSGTRLTVV.

V and J are TRBV10-1 and TRBJ2-2, with 9 nucleotides matching TRBD1. CDR3 length: 15 amino acids. The V gene's germline CDR1 is WNHNN and CDR2 SYGVQD (reference sequence). V was pared by 8 bases and J by 7 bases, with 11 bases of the junction left unmatched. The CDR3 DNA follows: TGCGCCAGCGCCCCGGGACAGGGTATGGACGGGGAGCTGTTTTTT. It yields the protein CASAPGQGMDGELFF.